A selection of T cell receptor beta chains follows, all from one sample in a study of regulatory T cells in long-lasting Graves disease. Using its own MiXCR run on the multiplex PCR reads, TCRdb lists one record per CDR3 protein. Counted here are 700,000 or so distinct CDR3 sequences, about 30% occurring once; the ten biggest clones make up roughly 46%. This material consisted of peripheral blood mononuclear cells (PBMCs), taken when the disease was refractory, from a patient treated with antithyroid drugs. All receptors come from a female donor with Graves disease. Each CDR3 is given with its conserved first and last residue. A D gene is named only where the DNA matches it firmly. A clone size is listed for some rows: how often the clone was seen (once, few, many), or a class if it is expanded.

- | - | 11 | TRBJ1-1 | TRBV27 | TGTGCCAGCGAGGACGGTAATGAAGCTTTCTTT | CASEDGNEAFF
- | TRBD1 | 12 | TRBJ1-1 | TRBV19 | TGTGCCAGTAGACAGGGGGCCACTGAAGCTTTCTTT | CASRQGATEAFF
- | - | 13 | TRBJ1-2 | TRBV6-1 | TGTGCCAGCAGCGACAGTCTCCCCTATGGCTACACCTTC | CASSDSLPYGYTF
- | - | 15 | TRBJ1-5 | TRBV6-2/TRBV6-3 | TGTGCCAGCAGCACGGCCGGGCAGGGTGGTCAGCCCCAGCATTTT | CASSTAGQGGQPQHF
few | - | 13 | TRBJ2-7 | TRBV12-3/TRBV12-4 | TGTGCCAGCAGCCGACAGGTCCTCTACGAGCAGTACTTC | CASSRQVLYEQYF
many | - | 12 | TRBJ1-4 | TRBV6-1 | TGTGCCAGCGGCGACAGTAATGAAAAACTGTTTTTT | CASGDSNEKLFF
few | TRBD2 | 15 | TRBJ2-7 | TRBV20-1 | TGCAGTGCTAGAACATATAGCGGGTCAACCTACGAGCAGTACTTC | CSARTYSGSTYEQYF
many | - | 14 | TRBJ2-7 | TRBV11-2 | TGTGCCAGCAGCTTAGGGGGGCGCGGTTACGAGCAGTACTTC | CASSLGGRGYEQYF
few | - | 11 | TRBJ1-1 | TRBV20-1 | TGCAGTGCTCGAAGACAGTGGGAAGCTTTCTTT | CSARRQWEAFF
few | TRBD1 | 15 | TRBJ1-2 | TRBV12-3/TRBV12-4 | TGTGCCAGCAGTCCGACCCTGGGGACAGGGCTTGGCTACACCTTC | CASSPTLGTGLGYTF
once | - | 13 | TRBJ2-1 | TRBV9 | TGTGCCAGCAACGTAGATCCGGGCAATGAGCAGTTCTTC | CASNVDPGNEQFF
- | - | 15 | TRBJ2-7 | TRBV19 | TGTGCCAGTAGTATGGCGAGGGATAGCTCCTACGAGCAGTACTTC | CASSMARDSSYEQYF
- | TRBD2 | 15 | TRBJ2-7 | TRBV12-3/TRBV12-4 | TGTGCCAGCAGCCGGGCTAGCGGGAGACTCGGCGAGCAGTACTTC | CASSRASGRLGEQYF
few | - | 14 | TRBJ1-6 | TRBV28 | TGTGCCAGCAGTTTACAGGGGAGGGATTCACCCCTCCACTTT | CASSLQGRDSPLHF
- | - | 13 | TRBJ1-4 | TRBV7-3 | TGTGCCAGCAGGAGCGGGGTTGGCGAAAAACTGTTTTTT | CASRSGVGEKLFF
- | - | 14 | TRBJ1-4 | TRBV20-1 | TGCAGTGTACCCCCTGGGGGTACTAATGAAAAACTGTTTTTT | CSVPPGGTNEKLFF
- | - | 12 | TRBJ2-7 | TRBV7-6 | TGTGCCAGCAGCAAGGGTCAGTACGAGCAGTACTTC | CASSKGQYEQYF
few | - | 14 | TRBJ1-2 | TRBV19 | TGTGCCAGTACGGGGGGGCAGTTGAACTATGGCTACACCTTC | CASTGGQLNYGYTF